The source of this T cell receptor (beta chain) is a study of regulatory T cells in long-lasting Graves disease. General study results and limits: New patients shared 950 to 1,000 public clonotypes, fewer than the approximately 2,500 shared by persistent patients.

TCR beta libraries were built with iRepertoire HTBI primers and Arm-PCR of CDR3 regions. TCRdb called the multiplex PCR reads again in MiXCR, with one record for every CDR3 protein. This repertoire shows 350,000 to 500,000 distinct CDR3 sequences, 14% found once; its top ten account for about a sixth. The CDR3 is made up of 13 amino acids. From germline, CDR1 is MNHNS and CDR2 SASEGT. Trimming took 7 bases from V and 7 from J, leaving 13 bases between them. As for time point: newly diagnosed GD, antithyroid drugs for less than 3 months. PBMC-extracted RNA yielded the TCR library. This clonotype showed up just a few times. The antigen is not known. The data also belong to a second study, concerning T cells in Graves' hyperthyroidism and ophthalmopathy. Per that paper: Among thyroid clonotypes expanded above 0.001, most also appeared in blood.

This TCR was sampled from a woman aged 45-60 years with Graves disease. The chain couples TRBV6-1 to TRBJ1-4; no clear D. Source: peripheral blood mononuclear cells (PBMCs), taken at new diagnosis, from a patient treated with antithyroid drugs. CDR3 sequence reads: CASTQRYGEKLFF. CDR3 sequence (DNA): TGTGCCAGCACCCAACGTTACGGTGAAAAACTGTTTTTT.